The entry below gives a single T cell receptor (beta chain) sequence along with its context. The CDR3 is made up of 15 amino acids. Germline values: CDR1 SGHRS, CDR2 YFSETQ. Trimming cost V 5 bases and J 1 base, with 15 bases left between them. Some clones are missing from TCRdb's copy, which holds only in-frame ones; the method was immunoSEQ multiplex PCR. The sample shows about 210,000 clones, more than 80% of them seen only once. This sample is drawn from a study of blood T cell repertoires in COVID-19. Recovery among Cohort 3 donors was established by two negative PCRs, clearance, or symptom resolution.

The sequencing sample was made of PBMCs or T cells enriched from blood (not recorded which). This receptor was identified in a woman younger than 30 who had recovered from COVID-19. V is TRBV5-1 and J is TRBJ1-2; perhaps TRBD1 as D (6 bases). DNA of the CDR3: TGCGCCAGCAGGGCAGAGGACAGATTTAACTATGGCTACACCTTC. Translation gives CASRAEDRFNYGYTF.